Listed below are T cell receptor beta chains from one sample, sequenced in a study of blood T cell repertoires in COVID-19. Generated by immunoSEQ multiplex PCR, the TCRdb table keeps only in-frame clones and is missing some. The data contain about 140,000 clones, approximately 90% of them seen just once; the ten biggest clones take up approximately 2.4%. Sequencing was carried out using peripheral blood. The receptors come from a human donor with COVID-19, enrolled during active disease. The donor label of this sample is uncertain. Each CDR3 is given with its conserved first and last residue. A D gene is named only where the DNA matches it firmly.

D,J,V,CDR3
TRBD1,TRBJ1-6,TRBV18,CASSPPDRVNSPLHF
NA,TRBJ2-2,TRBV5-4,CASSPQPGTGELFF
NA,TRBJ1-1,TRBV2,CASRFRGNTEAFF
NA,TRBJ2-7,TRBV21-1,CASHKTYEQYF
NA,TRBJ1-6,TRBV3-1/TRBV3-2,CASSPPLPTTSPLHF
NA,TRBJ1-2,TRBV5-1,CASSLSARYDSAYGYTF
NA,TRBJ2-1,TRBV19,CASTSGYEQFF
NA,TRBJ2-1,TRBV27,CASQGNRAYNEQFF
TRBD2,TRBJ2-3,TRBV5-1,CASSLGSWRGGTDTQYF
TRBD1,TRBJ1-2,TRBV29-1,CSVDGDSTNYGYTF